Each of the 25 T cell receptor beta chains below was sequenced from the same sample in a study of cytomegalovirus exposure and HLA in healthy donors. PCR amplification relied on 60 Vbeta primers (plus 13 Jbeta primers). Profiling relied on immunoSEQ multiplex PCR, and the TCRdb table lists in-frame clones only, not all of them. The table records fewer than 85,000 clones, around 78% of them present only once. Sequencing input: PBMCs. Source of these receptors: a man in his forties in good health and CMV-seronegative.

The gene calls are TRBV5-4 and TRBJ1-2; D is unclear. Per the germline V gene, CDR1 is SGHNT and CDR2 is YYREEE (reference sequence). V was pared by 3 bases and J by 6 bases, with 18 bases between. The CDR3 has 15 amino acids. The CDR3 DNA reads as TGTGCCAGCAGCTCCGAGGCCTTCTCGACGAATGGCTACACCTTC. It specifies CASSSEAFSTNGYTF.

CDR3 sequence (DNA): TGTGCCTGGAGTCCATCGTGGGGCGGTCAGAGAGGAAACACCATATATTTT. Protein product: CAWSPSWGGQRGNTIYF. The chain combines TRBV30 with TRBJ1-3, with TRBD1 as a possible D gene (5 bases). V gave up 2 bases and J gave up 4 bases, with 21 bases separating them. This CDR3 contains 17 residues. Germline V gene data show CDR1 as GTSNPN and CDR2 as SVGIG (reference sequence).

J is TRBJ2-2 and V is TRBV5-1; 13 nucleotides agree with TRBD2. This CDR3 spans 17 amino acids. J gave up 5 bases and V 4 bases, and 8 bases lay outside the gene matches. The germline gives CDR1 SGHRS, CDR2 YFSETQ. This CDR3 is CASSPGLAGTGTGELFF. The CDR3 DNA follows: TGCGCCAGCAGCCCGGGACTAGCGGGGACGGGTACCGGGGAGCTGTTTTTT.

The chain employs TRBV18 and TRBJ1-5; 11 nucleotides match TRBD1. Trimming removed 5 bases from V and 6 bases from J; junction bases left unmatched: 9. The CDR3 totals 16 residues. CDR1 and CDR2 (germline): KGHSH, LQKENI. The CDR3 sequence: CASSAGQGAVGQPQHF. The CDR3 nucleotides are TGTGCCAGCTCAGCAGGACAGGGGGCGGTGGGTCAGCCCCAGCATTTT.

The CDR3 DNA is TGTGCCATCAGTGACCCGGGACAGGGGGCCCCCTACGAGCAGTACTTC. The encoded protein is CAISDPGQGAPYEQYF. This chain connects TRBV10-3 to TRBJ2-7; 12 bases are shared with TRBD1. The CDR3 consists of 16 residues. Germline assignment: CDR1 ENHRY and CDR2 SYGVKD. V was clipped by 3 bases and J by 2 bases; unmatched bases: 5.

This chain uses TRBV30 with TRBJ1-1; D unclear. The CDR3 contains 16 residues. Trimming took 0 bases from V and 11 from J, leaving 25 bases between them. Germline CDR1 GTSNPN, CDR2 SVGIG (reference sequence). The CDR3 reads CAWSVLAVWRVASAFF. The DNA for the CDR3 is TGTGCCTGGAGTGTACTAGCGGTATGGAGGGTGGCTAGCGCTTTCTTT. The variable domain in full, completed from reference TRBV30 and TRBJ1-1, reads SQTIHQWPATLVQPVGSPLSLECTVEGTSNPNLYWYRQAAGRGLQLLFYSVGIGQISSEVPQNLSASRPQDRQFILSSKKLLLSDSGFYLCAWSVLAVWRVASAFFGQGTRLTVV.

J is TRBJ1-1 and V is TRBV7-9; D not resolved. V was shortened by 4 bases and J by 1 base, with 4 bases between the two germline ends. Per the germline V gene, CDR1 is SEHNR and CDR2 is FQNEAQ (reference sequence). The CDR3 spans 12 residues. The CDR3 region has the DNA TGTGCCAGCAGCTCGTGGAACACTGAAGCTTTCTTT. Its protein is CASSSWNTEAFF.

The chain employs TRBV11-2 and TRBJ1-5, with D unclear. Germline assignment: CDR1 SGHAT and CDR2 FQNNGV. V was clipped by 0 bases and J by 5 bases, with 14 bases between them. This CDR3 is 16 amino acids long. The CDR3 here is CASSLDWSGRHQPQHF. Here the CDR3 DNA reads TGTGCCAGCAGCTTAGATTGGTCAGGTCGGCATCAGCCCCAGCATTTT. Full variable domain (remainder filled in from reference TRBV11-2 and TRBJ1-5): EAGVAQSPRYKIIEKRQSVAFWCNPISGHATLYWYQQILGQGPKLLIQFQNNGVVDDSQLPKDRFSAERLKGVDSTLKIQPAKLEDSAVYLCASSLDWSGRHQPQHFGDGTRLSIL.

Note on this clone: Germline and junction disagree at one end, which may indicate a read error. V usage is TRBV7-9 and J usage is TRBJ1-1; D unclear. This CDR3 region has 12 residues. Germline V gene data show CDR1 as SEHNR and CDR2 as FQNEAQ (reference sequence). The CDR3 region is CSSSFPGTEAFF. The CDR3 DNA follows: TGTTCCAGCAGCTTCCCCGGCACTGAAGCTTTCTTT.

CDR3 nucleotide sequence: TGTGCCAGCAGCCAAGATCACGGTATGGTCCGAATCGCTGAAGCTTTCTTT. The encoded protein is CASSQDHGMVRIAEAFF. The rearrangement uses TRBV4-2 and TRBJ1-1; D remains unclear. Germline CDR1 is LGHNA and CDR2 is YNFKEQ. Trimming removed 0 bases from V and 6 bases from J, with 20 bases in between. This CDR3 spans 17 amino acids.

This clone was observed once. CDR3: CASSQVAGEKLFF. In nucleotides, the CDR3 is TGTGCCAGCAGCCAAGTGGCCGGGGAAAAACTGTTTTTT. The V gene is TRBV14, the J gene TRBJ1-4; D call uncertain. The germline V gene has CDR1 SGHDN and CDR2 FVKESK. Between the trimmed V and J ends, which lost 1 base and 8 bases, there was a span of 8 bases. The CDR3 runs to 13 residues.

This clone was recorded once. The CDR3 nucleotides read TGCAGTGCTAGGGCAGAGACCCAGTACTTC. As protein: CSARAETQYF. The J gene is TRBJ2-5, the V gene TRBV20-1; D is undetermined. This CDR3 is 10 amino acids long. CDR1 is DFQATT and CDR2 is SNEGSKA in the germline V gene (reference sequence). V was clipped by 3 bases and J by 4 bases, with 3 bases between them.

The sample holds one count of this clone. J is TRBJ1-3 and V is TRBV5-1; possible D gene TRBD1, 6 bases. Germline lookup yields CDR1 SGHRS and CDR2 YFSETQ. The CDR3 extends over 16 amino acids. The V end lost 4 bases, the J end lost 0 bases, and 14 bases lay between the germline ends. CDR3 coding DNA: TGCGCCAGCAGCCCAAGGACAGCAAACTCTGGAAACACCATATATTTT. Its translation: CASSPRTANSGNTIYF.

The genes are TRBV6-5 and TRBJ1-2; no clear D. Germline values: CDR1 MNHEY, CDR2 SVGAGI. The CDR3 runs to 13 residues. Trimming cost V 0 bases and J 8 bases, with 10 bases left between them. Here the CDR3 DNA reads TGTGCCAGCAGTTACTCGAGGCAGAGCGGCTACACCTTC. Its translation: CASSYSRQSGYTF.

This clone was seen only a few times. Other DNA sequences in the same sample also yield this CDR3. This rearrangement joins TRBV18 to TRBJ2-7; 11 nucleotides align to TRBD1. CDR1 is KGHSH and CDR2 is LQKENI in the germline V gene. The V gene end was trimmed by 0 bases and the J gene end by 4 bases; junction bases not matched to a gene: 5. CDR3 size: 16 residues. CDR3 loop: CASSPPGTGGSYEQYF. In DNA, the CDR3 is TGTGCCAGCTCACCACCAGGGACAGGGGGGTCTTACGAGCAGTACTTC.

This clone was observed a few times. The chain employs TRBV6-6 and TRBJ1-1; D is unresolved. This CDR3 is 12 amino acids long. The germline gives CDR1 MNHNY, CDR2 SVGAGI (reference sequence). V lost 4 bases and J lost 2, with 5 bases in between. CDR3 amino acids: CASSSYNTEAFF. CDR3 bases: TGTGCCAGCAGTTCCTACAACACTGAAGCTTTCTTT.

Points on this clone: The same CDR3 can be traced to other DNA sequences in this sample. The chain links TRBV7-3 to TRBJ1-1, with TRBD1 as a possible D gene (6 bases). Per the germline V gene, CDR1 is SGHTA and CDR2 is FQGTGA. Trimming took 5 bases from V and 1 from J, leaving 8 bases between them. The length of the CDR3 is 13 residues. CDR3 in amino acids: CASSEQGNTEAFF. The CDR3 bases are TGTGCCAGCAGCGAACAGGGGAACACTGAAGCTTTCTTT.

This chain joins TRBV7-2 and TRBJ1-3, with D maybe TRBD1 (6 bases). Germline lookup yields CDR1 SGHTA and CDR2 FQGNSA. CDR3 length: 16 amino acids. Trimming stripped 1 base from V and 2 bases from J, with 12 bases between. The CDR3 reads CASSLVGSGAGNTIYF. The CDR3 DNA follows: TGTGCCAGCAGCTTAGTGGGCTCAGGGGCTGGAAACACCATATATTTT.

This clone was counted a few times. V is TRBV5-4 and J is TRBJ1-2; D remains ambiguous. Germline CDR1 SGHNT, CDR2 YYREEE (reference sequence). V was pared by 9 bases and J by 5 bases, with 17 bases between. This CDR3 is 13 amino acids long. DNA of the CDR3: TGTGCCACCCGTCCCCGGGAAGAGTATGGCTACACCTTC. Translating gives CATRPREEYGYTF.

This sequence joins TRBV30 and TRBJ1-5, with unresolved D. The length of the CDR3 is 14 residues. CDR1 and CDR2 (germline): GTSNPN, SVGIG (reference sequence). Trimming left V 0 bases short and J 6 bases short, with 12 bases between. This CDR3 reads CAWSVRGIFQPQHF. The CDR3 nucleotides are TGTGCCTGGAGTGTACGCGGGATTTTTCAGCCCCAGCATTTT.

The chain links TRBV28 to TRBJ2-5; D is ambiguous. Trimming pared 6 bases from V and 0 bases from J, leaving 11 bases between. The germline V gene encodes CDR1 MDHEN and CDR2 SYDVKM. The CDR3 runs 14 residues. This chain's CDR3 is CASSPTFYQETQYF. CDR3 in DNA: TGTGCCAGCAGCCCAACATTTTACCAAGAGACCCAGTACTTC.

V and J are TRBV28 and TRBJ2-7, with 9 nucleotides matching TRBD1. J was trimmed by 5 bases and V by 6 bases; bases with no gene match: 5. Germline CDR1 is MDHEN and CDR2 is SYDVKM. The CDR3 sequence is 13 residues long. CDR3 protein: CASRGTGLDEQYF. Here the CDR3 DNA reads TGTGCCAGCAGGGGGACAGGGCTAGACGAGCAGTACTTC. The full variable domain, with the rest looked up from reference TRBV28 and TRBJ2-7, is DVKVTQSSRYLVKRTGEKVFLECVQDMDHENMFWYRQDPGLGLRLIYFSYDVKMKEKGDIPEGYSVSREKKERFSLILESASTNQTSMYLCASRGTGLDEQYFGPGTRLTVT.

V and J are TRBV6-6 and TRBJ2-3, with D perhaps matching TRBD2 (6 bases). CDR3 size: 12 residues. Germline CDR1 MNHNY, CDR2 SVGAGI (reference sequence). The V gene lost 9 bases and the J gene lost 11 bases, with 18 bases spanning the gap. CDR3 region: CARRTGDRRQYF. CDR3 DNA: TGTGCCAGAAGGACGGGGGACCGCAGGCAGTATTTT.

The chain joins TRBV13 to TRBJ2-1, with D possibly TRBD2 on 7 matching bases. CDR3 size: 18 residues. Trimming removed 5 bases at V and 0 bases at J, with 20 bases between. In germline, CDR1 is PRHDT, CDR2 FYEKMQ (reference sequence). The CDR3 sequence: CASSPSPSRGPSYNEQFF. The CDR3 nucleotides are TGTGCCAGCAGCCCCAGCCCTTCGCGGGGGCCCTCCTACAATGAGCAGTTCTTC.

The CDR3, as DNA: TGTGCCAGCAGCTCACAAAACGGGGGGTGGGGTGAGCAGTTCTTC. Translation gives CASSSQNGGWGEQFF. The V gene is TRBV7-9, the J gene TRBJ2-1; 7 bases are a match to TRBD2. The junction had 12 bases not matched to a gene; V was cut back by 4 bases and J by 9 bases. The CDR3 is 15 residues long. Looked up from germline, CDR1 is SEHNR and CDR2 is FQNEAQ (reference sequence).